The 7 T cell receptor beta chains in this list originate from one sample, sequenced in a study of T cell responses to AZD1222 COVID-19 vaccine. Repertoires were generated with immunoSEQ multiplex PCR, while TCRdb's copy carries only in-frame clones and drops some. This table holds 110,000 or so clones, about 91% found once. The sample consisted of peripheral blood, taken on day 0 of AZD1222 vaccination. Receptors were obtained from an adult in good health.

This clone was recorded many times. The chain recombines TRBV27 with TRBJ1-5; D call uncertain. The CDR3 spans 14 residues. The V end lost 5 bases, the J end lost 0 bases, and 8 bases lay between the germline ends. Germline-derived CDR1 and CDR2 are MNHEY and SMNVEV (reference sequence). The CDR3 region has the DNA TGTGCCAGCAGTCCGAGGGATAGCAATCAGCCCCAGCATTTT. Translating it yields CASSPRDSNQPQHF.

This clone was seen more than once but under ten times. The sample holds other DNA sequences that translate to the same CDR3. CDR3 coding DNA: TGTGCCAGCTCACCGGGACAAGACTATGGCTACACCTTC. It translates to CASSPGQDYGYTF. The rearrangement uses TRBV18 and TRBJ1-2; D is perhaps TRBD1 (6 bases). Germline V gene lookup returns CDR1 KGHSH and CDR2 LQKENI. V lost 3 bases and J 3 bases, leaving 8 bases between the germline ends. The CDR3 loop spans 13 amino acids.

CDR3 in amino acids: CASSEIQRGSYNEQFF. The CDR3 nucleotides read TGTGCCAGCAGTGAGATCCAGCGGGGGTCATACAATGAGCAGTTCTTC. The genes are TRBV2 and TRBJ2-1, with 8 positions matching TRBD2. Trimming cost V 3 bases and J 4 bases; bases outside gene matches: 8. Germline CDR1 reads SNHLY; CDR2 reads FYNNEI. The CDR3 extends over 16 amino acids.

J is TRBJ1-1 and V is TRBV5-4; 12 bases line up with TRBD1. The CDR3 totals 14 residues. V lost 4 bases to trimming and J lost 8 bases; unmatched junction nucleotides: 6. Germline CDR1 SGHNT, CDR2 YYREEE (reference sequence). CDR3: CASSSSGTGGEAFF. CDR3 nucleotides: TGTGCCAGCAGCAGCTCCGGGACAGGGGGCGAAGCTTTCTTT. The entire variable domain, with the rest obtained from reference TRBV5-4 and TRBJ1-1, is as follows: ETGVTQSPTHLIKTRGQQVTLRCSSQSGHNTVSWYQQALGQGPQFIFQYYREEENGRGNFPPRFSGLQFPNYSSELNVNALELDDSALYLCASSSSGTGGEAFFGQGTRLTVV.

The chain is built from TRBV1 and TRBJ2-1; the D segment call TRBD2 is taken from the table without a DNA check. TRBV1 is described as a pseudogene. The CDR3 contains 12 residues. The CDR3 DNA follows: TGCACCAGCAGCCGGGGGAGGGATGAGCAGTTCTTC. Its translation: CTSSRGRDEQFF.

The chain is built from TRBV5-6 and TRBJ1-5; tentatively, D is TRBD1 (6 bases). Germline assignment: CDR1 SGHDT and CDR2 YYEEEE. V was trimmed by 5 bases and J by 4 bases, leaving 10 bases between them. There are 13 residues in the CDR3. CDR3 sequence (DNA): TGTGCCAGCAGTCGACAGGCAAATCAGCCCCAGCATTTT. It codes for CASSRQANQPQHF.

The CDR3 DNA is TGTGCCAGCGATAGGAGTAGTTACGAGCAGTACTTC. Protein sequence: CASDRSSYEQYF. This sequence joins TRBV2 and TRBJ2-7; D remains ambiguous. The CDR3 runs to 12 residues. Trimming shortened V by 8 bases and J by 4 bases, and 12 bases separated the two germline ends. From germline, CDR1 is SNHLY and CDR2 FYNNEI.